This T cell receptor beta chain was sequenced in a study of cytomegalovirus exposure and HLA in healthy donors. Amplification used 60 Vbeta primers and 13 Jbeta primers. Measured with immunoSEQ multiplex PCR; TCRdb has only the in-frame clones, and not every one. Among roughly 120,000 clones, 77% were seen once, and the ten largest hold around 13%. Trimming left V 0 bases short and J 3 bases short, with 9 bases between. The length of the CDR3 is 13 residues. The germline V gene has CDR1 GTSNPN and CDR2 SVGIG (reference sequence). Study results and caveats: Researchers reported in a later analysis that a missense DCLRE1C variant was tied to TCR beta V- and J-gene trimming.

Concerning this clone: Its antigen is undetermined.

This sequence originates from a woman in her thirties or forties in good health and CMV-seropositive. Sequencing used PBMCs. This chain uses TRBV30 with TRBJ2-7; D ambiguous. CDR3 amino acids: CAWSVSRHYEQYF. The CDR3 DNA reads as TGTGCCTGGAGTGTCTCAAGACACTACGAGCAGTACTTC.